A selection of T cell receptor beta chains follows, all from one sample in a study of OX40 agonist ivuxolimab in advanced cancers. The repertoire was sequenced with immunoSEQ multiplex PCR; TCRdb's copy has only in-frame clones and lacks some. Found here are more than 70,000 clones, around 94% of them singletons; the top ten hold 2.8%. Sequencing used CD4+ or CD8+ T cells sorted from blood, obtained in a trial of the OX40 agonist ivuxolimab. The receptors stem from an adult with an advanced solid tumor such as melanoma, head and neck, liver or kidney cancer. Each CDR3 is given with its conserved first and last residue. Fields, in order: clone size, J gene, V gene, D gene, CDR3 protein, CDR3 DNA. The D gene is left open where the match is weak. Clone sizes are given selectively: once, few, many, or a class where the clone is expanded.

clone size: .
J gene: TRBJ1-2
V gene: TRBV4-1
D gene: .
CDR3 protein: CASSQDHWGNYGYTF
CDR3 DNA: TGCGCCAGCAGCCAAGATCATTGGGGTAACTATGGCTACACCTTC

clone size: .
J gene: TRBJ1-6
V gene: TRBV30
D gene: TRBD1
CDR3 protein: CAWSGGGNSPLHF
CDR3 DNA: TGTGCCTGGTCAGGGGGCGGCAATTCACCCCTCCACTTT

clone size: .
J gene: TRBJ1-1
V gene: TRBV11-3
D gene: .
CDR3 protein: CASSLGEGLNTEAFF
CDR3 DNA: TGTGCCAGCAGCTTAGGAGAGGGACTGAACACTGAAGCTTTCTTT

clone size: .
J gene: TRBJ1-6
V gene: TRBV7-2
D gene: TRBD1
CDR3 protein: CASSPRQGLNNSPLHF
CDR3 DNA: TGTGCCAGCAGCCCTCGACAGGGGTTAAACAATTCACCCCTCCACTTT

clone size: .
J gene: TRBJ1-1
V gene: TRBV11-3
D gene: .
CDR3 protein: CASSSPATGNTEAFF
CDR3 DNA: TGTGCCAGCAGCTCCCCCGCGACAGGAAACACTGAAGCTTTCTTT

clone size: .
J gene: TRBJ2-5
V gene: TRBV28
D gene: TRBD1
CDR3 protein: CASSLRQGPQETQYF
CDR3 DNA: TGTGCCAGCAGTTTGAGACAGGGGCCCCAAGAGACCCAGTACTTC

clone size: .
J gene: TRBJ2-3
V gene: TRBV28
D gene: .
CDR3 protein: CASSFGRLGHLDTQYF
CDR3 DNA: TGTGCCAGCAGTTTTGGGCGCCTGGGACATTTAGATACGCAGTATTTT

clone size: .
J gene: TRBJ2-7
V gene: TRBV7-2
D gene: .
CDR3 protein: CASSLSGRAYEQYF
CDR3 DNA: TGTGCCAGCAGCTTATCGGGCAGAGCCTACGAGCAGTACTTC

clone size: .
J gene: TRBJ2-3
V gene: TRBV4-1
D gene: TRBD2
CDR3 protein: CASSQAGTSGGYTDTQYF
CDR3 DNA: TGCGCCAGCAGCCAAGCCGGGACTAGCGGGGGGTACACAGATACGCAGTATTTT

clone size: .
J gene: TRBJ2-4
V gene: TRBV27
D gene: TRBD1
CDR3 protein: CASKAMDTGGIQYF
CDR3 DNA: TGTGCCAGCAAGGCAATGGATACAGGGGGCATTCAGTACTTC

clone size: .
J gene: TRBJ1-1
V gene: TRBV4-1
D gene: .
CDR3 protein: CASSQDGYRNTEAFF
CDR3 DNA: TGCGCCAGCAGCCAAGATGGTTACAGGAACACTGAAGCTTTCTTT

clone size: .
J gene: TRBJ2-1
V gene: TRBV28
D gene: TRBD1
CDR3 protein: CASSPRVRDRGLRNEQFF
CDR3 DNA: TGTGCCAGCAGTCCACGAGTACGGGACAGGGGGTTGAGGAATGAGCAGTTCTTC

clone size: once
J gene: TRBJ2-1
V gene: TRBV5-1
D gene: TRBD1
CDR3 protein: CASSLLSTGYNEQFF
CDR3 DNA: TGCGCCAGCAGCCTACTCTCGACAGGGTACAATGAGCAGTTCTTC

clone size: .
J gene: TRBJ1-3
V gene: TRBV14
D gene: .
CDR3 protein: CASSQWGLTDSRNTIYF
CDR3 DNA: TGTGCCAGCAGCCAATGGGGCCTGACTGATTCAAGGAACACCATATATTTT

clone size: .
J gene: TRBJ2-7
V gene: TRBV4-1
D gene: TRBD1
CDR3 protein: CASSQVTRTGRKGSEQYF
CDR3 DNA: TGCGCCAGCAGCCAAGTAACACGGACAGGGAGAAAAGGTAGCGAGCAGTACTTC

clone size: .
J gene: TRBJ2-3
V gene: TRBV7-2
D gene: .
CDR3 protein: CASSTRPDSTDTQYF
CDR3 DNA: TGTGCCAGCAGCACGCGGCCCGATAGCACAGATACGCAGTATTTT

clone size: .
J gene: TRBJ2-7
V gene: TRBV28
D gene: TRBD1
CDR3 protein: CASSSPLRTGVYEQYF
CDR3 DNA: TGTGCCAGCAGTTCCCCCCTTCGGACAGGGGTCTACGAGCAGTACTTC

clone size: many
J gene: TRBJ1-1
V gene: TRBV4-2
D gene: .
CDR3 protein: CASSRLGLGTEAFF
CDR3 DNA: TGTGCCAGCAGCCGCTTGGGACTTGGAACTGAAGCTTTCTTT

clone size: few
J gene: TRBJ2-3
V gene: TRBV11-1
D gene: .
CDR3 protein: CASSPQLITDTQYF
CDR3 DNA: TGTGCCAGCAGCCCCCAACTAATCACAGATACGCAGTATTTT

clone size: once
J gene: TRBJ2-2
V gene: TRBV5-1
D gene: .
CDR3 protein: CASSYHGPGLSNTGELFF
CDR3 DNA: TGCGCCAGCAGCTACCATGGACCGGGACTCTCGAACACCGGGGAGCTGTTTTTT

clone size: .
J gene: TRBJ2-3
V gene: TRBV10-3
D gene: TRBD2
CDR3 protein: CAIRGTSGSRADTQYF
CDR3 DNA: TGTGCCATCAGGGGGACTAGCGGGAGTCGTGCAGATACGCAGTATTTT

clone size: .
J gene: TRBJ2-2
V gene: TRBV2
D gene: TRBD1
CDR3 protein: CASSEDRASTGELFF
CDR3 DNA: TGTGCCAGCAGCGAGGACAGGGCCAGCACCGGGGAGCTGTTTTTT

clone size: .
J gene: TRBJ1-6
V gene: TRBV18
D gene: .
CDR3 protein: CASSSVSGPVNSPLHF
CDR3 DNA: TGTGCCAGCTCATCAGTGAGTGGGCCTGTGAATTCACCCCTCCACTTT

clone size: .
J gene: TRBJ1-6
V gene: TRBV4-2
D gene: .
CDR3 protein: CASSSSRSYNSPLHF
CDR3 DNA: TGTGCCAGCAGCTCTTCTCGCTCCTATAATTCACCCCTCCACTTT

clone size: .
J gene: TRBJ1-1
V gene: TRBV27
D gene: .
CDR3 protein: CASSLWHSPNTEAFF
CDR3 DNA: TGTGCCAGCAGTTTATGGCACTCACCGAACACTGAAGCTTTCTTT

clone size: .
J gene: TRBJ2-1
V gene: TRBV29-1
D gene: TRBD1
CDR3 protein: CSVGDRVYNEQFF
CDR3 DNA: TGCAGCGTTGGAGACAGGGTCTACAATGAGCAGTTCTTC

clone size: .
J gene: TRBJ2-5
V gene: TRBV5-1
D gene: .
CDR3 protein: CASSLPTQETQYF
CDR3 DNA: TGCGCCAGCAGCTTACCAACTCAAGAGACCCAGTACTTC

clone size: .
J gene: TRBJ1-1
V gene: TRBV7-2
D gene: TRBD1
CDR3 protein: CASSMPQGAIRTDTEAFF
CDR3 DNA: TGTGCCAGCAGCATGCCTCAGGGGGCTATACGAACGGACACTGAAGCTTTCTTT

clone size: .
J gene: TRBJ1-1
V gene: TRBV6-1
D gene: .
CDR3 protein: CASRAVFNTEAFF
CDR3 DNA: TGTGCCAGCAGAGCGGTTTTCAACACTGAAGCTTTCTTT

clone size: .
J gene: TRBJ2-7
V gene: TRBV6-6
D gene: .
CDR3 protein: CASSYPQGTTDF
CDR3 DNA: TGTGCCAGCAGTTACCCACAGGGAACCACGGACTTC

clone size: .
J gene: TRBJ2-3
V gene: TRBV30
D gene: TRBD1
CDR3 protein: CARGQTSTDTQYF
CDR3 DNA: TGTGCCAGGGGGCAGACTAGCACAGATACGCAGTATTTT

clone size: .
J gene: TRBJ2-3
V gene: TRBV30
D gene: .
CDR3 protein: CAWSVKGTDTQYF
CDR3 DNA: TGTGCCTGGAGTGTTAAGGGAACAGATACGCAGTATTTT

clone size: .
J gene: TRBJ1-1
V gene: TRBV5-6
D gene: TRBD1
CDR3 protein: CASILTRDRANTEAFF
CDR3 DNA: TGTGCCAGCATCCTAACGCGGGACAGGGCGAACACTGAAGCTTTCTTT

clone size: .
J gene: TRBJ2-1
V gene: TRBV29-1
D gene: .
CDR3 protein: CSAQLAEQFF
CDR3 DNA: TGCAGCGCGCAGTTAGCCGAGCAGTTCTTC

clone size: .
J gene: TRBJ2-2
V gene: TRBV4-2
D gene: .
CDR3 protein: CASSPPSRAGELFF
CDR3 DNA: TGTGCCAGCAGCCCCCCGTCTAGAGCCGGGGAGCTGTTTTTT

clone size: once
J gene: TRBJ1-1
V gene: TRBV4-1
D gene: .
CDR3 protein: CASSPRGAEAFF
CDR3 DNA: TGCGCCAGCAGCCCCCGGGGCGCTGAAGCTTTCTTT

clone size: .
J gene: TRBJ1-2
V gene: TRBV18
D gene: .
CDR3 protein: CASSEMGGPGYGYTF
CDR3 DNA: TGTGCCAGCTCGGAGATGGGGGGGCCGGGCTATGGCTACACCTTC

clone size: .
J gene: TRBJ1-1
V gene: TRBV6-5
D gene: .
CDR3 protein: CASSYSGSGDTEAFF
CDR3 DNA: TGTGCCAGCAGTTACTCAGGCTCAGGGGACACTGAAGCTTTCTTT

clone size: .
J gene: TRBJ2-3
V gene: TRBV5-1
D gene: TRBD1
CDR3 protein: CASSLHTRGPAEDTQYF
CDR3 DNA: TGCGCCAGCAGCTTACATACCAGGGGGCCGGCGGAAGATACGCAGTATTTT

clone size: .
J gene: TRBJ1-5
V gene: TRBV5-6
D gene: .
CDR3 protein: CASSFGGSGGGSNQPQHF
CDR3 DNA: TGTGCCAGCAGCTTCGGGGGGAGCGGGGGCGGGAGCAATCAGCCCCAGCATTTT

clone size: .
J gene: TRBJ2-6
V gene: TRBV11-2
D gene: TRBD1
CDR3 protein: CASSLDRGTGDLSGANVLTF
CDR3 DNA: TGTGCCAGCAGCTTAGATAGAGGGACAGGGGACCTCTCTGGGGCCAACGTCCTGACTTTC

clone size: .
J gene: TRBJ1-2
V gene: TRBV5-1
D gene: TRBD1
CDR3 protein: CASSSATGEHGYTF
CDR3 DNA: TGCGCCAGCAGCTCCGCCACAGGGGAGCATGGCTACACCTTC

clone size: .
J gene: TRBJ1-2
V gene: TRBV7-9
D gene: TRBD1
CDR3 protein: CASSRGGQEYGYTF
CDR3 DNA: TGTGCCAGCAGCAGAGGGGGACAGGAATATGGCTACACCTTC

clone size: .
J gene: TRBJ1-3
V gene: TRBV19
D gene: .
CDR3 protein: CASSPGGDWYRTIYF
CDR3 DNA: TGTGCCAGTAGTCCGGGAGGAGATTGGTATCGGACCATATATTTT

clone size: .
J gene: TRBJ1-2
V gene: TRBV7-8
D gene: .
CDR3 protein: CASSLAGRVANYGYTF
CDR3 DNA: TGTGCCAGCAGCTTAGCGGGACGGGTAGCTAACTATGGCTACACCTTC

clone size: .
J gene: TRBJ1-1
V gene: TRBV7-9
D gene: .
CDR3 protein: CASSLWDEAFF
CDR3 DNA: TGTGCCAGCAGCTTATGGGATGAAGCTTTCTTT

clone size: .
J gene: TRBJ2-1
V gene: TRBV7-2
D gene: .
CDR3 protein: CASSSSLVWAYNEQFF
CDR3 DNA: TGTGCCAGCAGCTCAAGCCTAGTATGGGCCTACAATGAGCAGTTCTTC

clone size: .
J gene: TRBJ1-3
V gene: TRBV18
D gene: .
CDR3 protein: CASSPGSPGGNTIYF
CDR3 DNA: TGTGCCAGCTCACCAGGGTCCCCGGGCGGAAACACCATATATTTT

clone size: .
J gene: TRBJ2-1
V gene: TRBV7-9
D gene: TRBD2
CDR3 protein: CASSPWGRGAVNNEQFF
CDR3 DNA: TGTGCCAGCAGCCCCTGGGGGCGGGGGGCTGTAAACAATGAGCAGTTCTTC

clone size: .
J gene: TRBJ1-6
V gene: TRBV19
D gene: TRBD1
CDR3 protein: CASSPSADRGYNSPLHF
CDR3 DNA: TGTGCCAGTAGTCCCTCCGCCGACAGGGGTTATAATTCACCCCTCCACTTT

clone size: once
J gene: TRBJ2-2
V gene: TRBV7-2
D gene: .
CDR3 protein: CASSSGAAVDTGELFF
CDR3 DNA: TGTGCCAGCAGCTCCGGGGCAGCGGTCGACACCGGGGAGCTGTTTTTT

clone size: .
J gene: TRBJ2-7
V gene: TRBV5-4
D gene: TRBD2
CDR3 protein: CASSRRLAGTYEQYF
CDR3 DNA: TGTGCCAGCAGCCGCCGACTAGCGGGTACCTACGAGCAGTACTTC

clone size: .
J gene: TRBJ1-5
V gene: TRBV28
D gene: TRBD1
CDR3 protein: CASSYRQGYSNQPQHF
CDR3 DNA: TGTGCCAGCAGCTACAGACAGGGCTATAGCAATCAGCCCCAGCATTTT

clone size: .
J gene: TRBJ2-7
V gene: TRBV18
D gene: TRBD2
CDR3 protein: CASSAGLASYEQYF
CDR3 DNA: TGTGCCAGCTCAGCGGGACTAGCGAGCTACGAGCAGTACTTC

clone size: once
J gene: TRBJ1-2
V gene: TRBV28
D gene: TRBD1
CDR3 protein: CASSFKGAANYGYTF
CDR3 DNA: TGTGCCAGCAGTTTCAAGGGGGCAGCTAACTATGGCTACACCTTC

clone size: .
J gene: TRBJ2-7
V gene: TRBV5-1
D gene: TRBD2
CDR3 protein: CASSLMNSGASGTYEQYF
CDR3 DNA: TGCGCCAGCAGCTTAATGAATTCTGGGGCTAGCGGGACTTACGAGCAGTACTTC

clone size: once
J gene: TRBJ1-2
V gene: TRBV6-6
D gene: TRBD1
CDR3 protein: CASSLQGNGYGYTF
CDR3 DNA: TGTGCCAGCAGTCTACAGGGGAATGGCTATGGCTACACCTTC

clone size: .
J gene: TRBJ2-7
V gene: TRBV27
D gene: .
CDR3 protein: CASSFKGFRYEQYF
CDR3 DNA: TGTGCCAGCAGTTTCAAGGGGTTCAGGTACGAGCAGTACTTC

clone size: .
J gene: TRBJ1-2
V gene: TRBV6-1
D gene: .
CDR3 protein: CASSEEVYGYTF
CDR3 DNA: TGTGCCAGCAGTGAAGAGGTCTATGGCTACACCTTC